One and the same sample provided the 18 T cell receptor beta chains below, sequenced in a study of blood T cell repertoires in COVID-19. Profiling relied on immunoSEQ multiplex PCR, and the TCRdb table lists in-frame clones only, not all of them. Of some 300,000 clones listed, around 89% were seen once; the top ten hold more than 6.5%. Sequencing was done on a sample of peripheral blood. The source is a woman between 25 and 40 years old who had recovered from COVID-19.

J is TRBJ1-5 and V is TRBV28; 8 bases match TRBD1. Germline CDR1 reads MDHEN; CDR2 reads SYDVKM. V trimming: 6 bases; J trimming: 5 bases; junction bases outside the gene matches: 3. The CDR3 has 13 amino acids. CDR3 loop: CASRQGADQPQHF. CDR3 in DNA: TGTGCCAGCAGGCAGGGGGCGGATCAGCCCCAGCATTTT. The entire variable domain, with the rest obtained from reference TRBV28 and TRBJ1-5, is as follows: DVKVTQSSRYLVKRTGEKVFLECVQDMDHENMFWYRQDPGLGLRLIYFSYDVKMKEKGDIPEGYSVSREKKERFSLILESASTNQTSMYLCASRQGADQPQHFGDGTRLSIL.

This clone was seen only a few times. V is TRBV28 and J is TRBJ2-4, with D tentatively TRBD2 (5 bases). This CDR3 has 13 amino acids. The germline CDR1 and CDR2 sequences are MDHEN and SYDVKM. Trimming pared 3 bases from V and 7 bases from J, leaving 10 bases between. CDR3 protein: CASSFGVGNIQYF. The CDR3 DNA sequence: TGTGCCAGCAGTTTCGGGGTTGGGAACATTCAGTACTTC. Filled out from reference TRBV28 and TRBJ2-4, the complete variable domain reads DVKVTQSSRYLVKRTGEKVFLECVQDMDHENMFWYRQDPGLGLRLIYFSYDVKMKEKGDIPEGYSVSREKKERFSLILESASTNQTSMYLCASSFGVGNIQYFGAGTRLSVL.

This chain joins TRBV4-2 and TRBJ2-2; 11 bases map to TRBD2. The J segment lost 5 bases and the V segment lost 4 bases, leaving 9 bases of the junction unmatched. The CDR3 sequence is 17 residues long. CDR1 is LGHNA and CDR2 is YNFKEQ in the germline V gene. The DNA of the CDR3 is TGTGCCAGCAGCCTCTCGACTAGCGGGGTTTTAACCGGGGAGCTGTTTTTT. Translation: CASSLSTSGVLTGELFF.

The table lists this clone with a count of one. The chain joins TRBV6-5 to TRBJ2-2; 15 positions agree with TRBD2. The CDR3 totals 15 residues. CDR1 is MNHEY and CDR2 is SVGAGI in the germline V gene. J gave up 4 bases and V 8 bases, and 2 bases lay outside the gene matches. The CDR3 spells CASGTSGGSTGELFF. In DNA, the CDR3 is TGTGCCAGCGGGACTAGCGGGGGGAGCACCGGGGAGCTGTTTTTT.

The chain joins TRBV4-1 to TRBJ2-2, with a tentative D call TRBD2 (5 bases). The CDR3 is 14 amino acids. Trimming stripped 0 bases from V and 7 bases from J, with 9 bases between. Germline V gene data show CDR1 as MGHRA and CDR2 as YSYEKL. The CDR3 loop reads CASSQESEGGELFF. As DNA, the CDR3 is TGCGCCAGCAGCCAAGAGTCTGAGGGCGGGGAGCTGTTTTTT.

The CDR3 loop is CASGTGYGETQYF. CDR3 coding DNA: TGTGCCAGCGGGACAGGCTACGGAGAGACCCAGTACTTC. V is TRBV6-5 and J is TRBJ2-5, with TRBD1 matching 8 bases. V dropped 8 bases and J dropped 4; count of bases not matched to a gene: 6. The CDR3 loop spans 13 amino acids. Germline CDR1 reads MNHEY; CDR2 reads SVGAGI.

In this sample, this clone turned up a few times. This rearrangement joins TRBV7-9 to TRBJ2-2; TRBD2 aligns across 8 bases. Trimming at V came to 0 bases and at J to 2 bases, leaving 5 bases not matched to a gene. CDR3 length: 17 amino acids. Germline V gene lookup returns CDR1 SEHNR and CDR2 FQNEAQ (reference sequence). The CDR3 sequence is CASSLAGAGANTGELFF. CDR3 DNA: TGTGCCAGCAGCTTAGCGGGAGCGGGGGCCAACACCGGGGAGCTGTTTTTT.

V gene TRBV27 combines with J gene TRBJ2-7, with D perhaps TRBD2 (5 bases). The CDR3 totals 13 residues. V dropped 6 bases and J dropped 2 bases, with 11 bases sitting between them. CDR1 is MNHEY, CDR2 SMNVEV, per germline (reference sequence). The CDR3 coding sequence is TGTGCCAGCAGCTCGGTGGGAGCCTACGAGCAGTACTTC. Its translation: CASSSVGAYEQYF.

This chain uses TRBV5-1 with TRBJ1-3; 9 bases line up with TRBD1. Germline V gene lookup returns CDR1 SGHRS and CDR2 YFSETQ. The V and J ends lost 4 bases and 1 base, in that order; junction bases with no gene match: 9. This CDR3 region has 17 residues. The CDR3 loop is CASSPSPQGASGNTIYF. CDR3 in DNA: TGCGCCAGCAGCCCCTCCCCACAGGGGGCTTCTGGAAACACCATATATTTT.

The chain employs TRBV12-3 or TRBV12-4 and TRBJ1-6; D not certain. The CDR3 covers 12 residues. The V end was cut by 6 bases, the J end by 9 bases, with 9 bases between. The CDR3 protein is CASSLLSSPLHF. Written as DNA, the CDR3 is TGTGCCAGCAGCTTACTTTCTTCACCCCTCCACTTT.

The CDR3 region is CASSLRTSAPETQYF. In nucleotides, the CDR3 is TGTGCCAGCAGCTTACGAACTAGCGCTCCAGAGACCCAGTACTTC. The chain has TRBV13 and TRBJ2-5; 7 positions match TRBD2. The V segment lost 2 bases and the J segment 4 bases; nucleotides outside the gene matches: 7. The germline V gene encodes CDR1 PRHDT and CDR2 FYEKMQ (reference sequence). This CDR3 is 15 amino acids long.

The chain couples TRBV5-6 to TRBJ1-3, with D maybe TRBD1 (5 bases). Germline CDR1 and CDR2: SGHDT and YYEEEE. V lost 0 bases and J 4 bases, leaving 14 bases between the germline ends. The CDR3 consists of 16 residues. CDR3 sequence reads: CASSLVGQGRGNTIYF. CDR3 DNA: TGTGCCAGCAGCTTGGTCGGCCAGGGTAGGGGAAACACCATATATTTT.

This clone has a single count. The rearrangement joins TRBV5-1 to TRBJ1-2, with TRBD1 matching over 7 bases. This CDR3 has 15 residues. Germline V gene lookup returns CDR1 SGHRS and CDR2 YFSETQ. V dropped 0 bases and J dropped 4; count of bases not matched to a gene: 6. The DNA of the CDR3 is TGCGCCAGCAGCTTGGCAGGCAGGGGGACCTATGGCTACACCTTC. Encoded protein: CASSLAGRGTYGYTF. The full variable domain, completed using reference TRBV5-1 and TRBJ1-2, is KAGVTQTPRYLIKTRGQQVTLSCSPISGHRSVSWYQQTPGQGLQFLFEYFSETQRNKGNFPGRFSGRQFSNSRSEMNVSTLELGDSALYLCASSLAGRGTYGYTFGSGTRLTVV.

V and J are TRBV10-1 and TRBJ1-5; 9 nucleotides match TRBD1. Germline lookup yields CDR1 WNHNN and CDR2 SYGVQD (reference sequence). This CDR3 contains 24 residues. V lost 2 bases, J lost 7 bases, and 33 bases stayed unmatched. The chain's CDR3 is CASSEPRACIGTGQCRKKPQPQHF. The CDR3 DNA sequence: TGCGCCAGCAGTGAGCCACGGGCTTGTATCGGGACAGGGCAATGTAGGAAAAAGCCCCAGCCCCAGCATTTT.

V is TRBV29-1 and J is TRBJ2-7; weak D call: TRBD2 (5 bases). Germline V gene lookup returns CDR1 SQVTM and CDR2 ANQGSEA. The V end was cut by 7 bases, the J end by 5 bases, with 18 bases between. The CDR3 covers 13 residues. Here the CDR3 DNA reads TGCAGCGCCCTAACCACTAGTATCCACGAGCAGTACTTC. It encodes CSALTTSIHEQYF.

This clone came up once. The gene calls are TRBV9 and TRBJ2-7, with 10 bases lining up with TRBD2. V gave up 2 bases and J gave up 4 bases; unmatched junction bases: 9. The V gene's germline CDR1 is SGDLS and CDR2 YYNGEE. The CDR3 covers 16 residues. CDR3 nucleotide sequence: TGTGCCAGCAGCGTCTACCCTAGCGGGGGTGGGTACGAGCAGTACTTC. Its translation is CASSVYPSGGGYEQYF.

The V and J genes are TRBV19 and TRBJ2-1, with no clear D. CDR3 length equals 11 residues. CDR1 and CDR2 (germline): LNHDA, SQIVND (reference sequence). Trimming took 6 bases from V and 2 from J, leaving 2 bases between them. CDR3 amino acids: CASSTYNEQFF. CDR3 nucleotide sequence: TGTGCCAGTAGCACCTACAATGAGCAGTTCTTC. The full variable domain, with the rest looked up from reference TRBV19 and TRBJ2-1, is DGGITQSPKYLFRKEGQNVTLSCEQNLNHDAMYWYRQDPGQGLRLIYYSQIVNDFQKGDIAEGYSVSREKKESFPLTVTSAQKNPTAFYLCASSTYNEQFFGPGTRLTVL.

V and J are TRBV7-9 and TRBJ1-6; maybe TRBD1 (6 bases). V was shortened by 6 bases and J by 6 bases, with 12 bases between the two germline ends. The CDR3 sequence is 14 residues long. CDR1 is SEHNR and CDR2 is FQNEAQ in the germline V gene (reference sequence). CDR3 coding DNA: TGTGCCAGCAGTACAGGGTCAAGTAATTCACCCCTCCACTTT. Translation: CASSTGSSNSPLHF.